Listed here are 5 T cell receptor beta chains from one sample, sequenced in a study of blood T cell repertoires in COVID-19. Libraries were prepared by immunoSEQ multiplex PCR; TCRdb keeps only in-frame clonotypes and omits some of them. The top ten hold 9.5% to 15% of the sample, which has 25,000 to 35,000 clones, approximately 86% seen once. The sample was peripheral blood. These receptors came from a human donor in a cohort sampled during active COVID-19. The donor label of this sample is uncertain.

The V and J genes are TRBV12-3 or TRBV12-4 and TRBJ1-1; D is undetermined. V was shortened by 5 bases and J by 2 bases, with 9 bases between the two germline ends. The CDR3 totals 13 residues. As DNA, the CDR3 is TGTGCCAGCAGTAACGGGATAAACACTGAAGCTTTCTTT. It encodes CASSNGINTEAFF.

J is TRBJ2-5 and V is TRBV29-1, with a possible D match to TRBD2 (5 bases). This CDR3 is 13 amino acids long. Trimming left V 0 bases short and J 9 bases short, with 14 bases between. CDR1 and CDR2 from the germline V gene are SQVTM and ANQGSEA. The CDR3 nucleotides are TGCAGCGTTGAAGAGACGGCCGACTACCCCCAGTACTTC. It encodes CSVEETADYPQYF.

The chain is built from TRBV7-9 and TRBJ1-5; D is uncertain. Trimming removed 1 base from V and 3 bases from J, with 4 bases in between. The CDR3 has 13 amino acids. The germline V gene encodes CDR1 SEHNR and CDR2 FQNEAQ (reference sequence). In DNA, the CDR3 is TGTGCCAGCAGCTTAGATAACAATCAGCCCCAGCATTTT. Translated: CASSLDNNQPQHF.

In nucleotides, the CDR3 is TGTGCCAGCAGCGAAACAGGGGGCCCCTACGAGCAGTACTTC. Encoded protein: CASSETGGPYEQYF. V usage is TRBV5-6 and J usage is TRBJ2-7; 9 bases map to TRBD1. The CDR3 length is 14 residues. In germline, CDR1 is SGHDT, CDR2 YYEEEE. V gave up 4 bases and J gave up 2 bases; unmatched junction bases: 4.

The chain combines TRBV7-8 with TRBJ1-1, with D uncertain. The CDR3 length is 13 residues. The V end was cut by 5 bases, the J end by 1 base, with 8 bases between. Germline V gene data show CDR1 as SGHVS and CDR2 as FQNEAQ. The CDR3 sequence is CASSRRQNTEAFF. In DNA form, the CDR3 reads TGTGCCAGCAGCCGGCGACAGAACACTGAAGCTTTCTTT.